This TCR beta chain was recovered during a study of cytomegalovirus exposure and HLA in healthy donors. Looking at the study overall: T cells numbering around 170 million yielded some 120 million unique TCR beta sequences in an earlier analysis.

On this clone itself: Its antigen is not known.

The study, taken as a whole, reports: Exclusion applied to some V segments, including TRBV6-2 and TRBV6-3, as they were indistinguishable. After further analysis at a later stage, 15,000 to 20,000 TCR beta sequences were associated with HLA alleles at 0.05 false discovery rate.

PCR employed 60 Vbeta and 13 Jbeta primers. Sequencing was performed with immunoSEQ multiplex PCR; in TCRdb, only in-frame clones are kept and a portion is missing. The top ten hold 2% to 2.5% of the sample, which has about 130,000 clones, 60% to 80% seen once. The V and J ends lost 1 base and 3 bases respectively, with 15 bases between them. Germline V gene lookup returns CDR1 SGHTA and CDR2 FQGNSA. The CDR3 runs 16 residues. Though probably carrying unrecorded immune exposures, donors were nominally healthy at sampling. The clonotype comes from a man between 25 and 39 years old in good health and CMV-seronegative. V and J are TRBV7-2 and TRBJ2-5, with a possible D match to TRBD2 (5 bases). The sequencing sample was made of PBMCs. The CDR3 nucleotides read TGTGCCAGCAGCTTAGGAAGTTATGGAGGAGAAGAGACCCAGTACTTC. Its translation: CASSLGSYGGEETQYF.